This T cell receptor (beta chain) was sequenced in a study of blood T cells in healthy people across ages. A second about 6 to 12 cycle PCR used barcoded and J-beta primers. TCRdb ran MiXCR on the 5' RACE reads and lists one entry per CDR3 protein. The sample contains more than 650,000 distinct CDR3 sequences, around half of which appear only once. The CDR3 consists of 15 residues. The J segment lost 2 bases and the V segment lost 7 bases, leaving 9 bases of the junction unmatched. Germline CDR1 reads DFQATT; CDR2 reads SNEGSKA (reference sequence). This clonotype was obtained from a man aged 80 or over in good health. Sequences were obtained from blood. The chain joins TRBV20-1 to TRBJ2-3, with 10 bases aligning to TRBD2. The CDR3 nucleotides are TGCAGTGTCCCAGGACTAGCGGCAATCACAGATACGCAGTATTTT. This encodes CSVPGLAAITDTQYF.